This T cell receptor beta chain stems from a study of T cell responses to AZD1222 COVID-19 vaccine. Study findings and constraints: Spike was spanned by vaccine-associated CD4 TCRs, with dominance at 160-218 and 743-854. Sampled repertoires all dated from after the peak T cell response. Baseline seropositives among AZD1222 recipients totaled only five to seven. Clonal diversity was possibly underestimated, and white British individuals and females predominated among donors.

Assay used: immunoSEQ multiplex PCR; TCRdb lists only in-frame clones, some missing. Of about 170,000 clones listed, 75% to 90% are singletons. This CDR3 comprises 17 residues. The germline V gene has CDR1 ENHRY and CDR2 SYGVKD. V gave up 4 bases and J gave up 7 bases, with 22 bases separating them. This clone has a single count. The antigen is not known. This clonotype originated in an adult in good health. The chain has TRBV10-3 and TRBJ1-4; D is possibly TRBD1 (5 bases). The sample here was peripheral blood, taken on day 0 of AZD1222 vaccination. The CDR3: CAISGWGFPSLGEKLFF. CDR3 sequence (DNA): TGTGCCATCAGTGGGTGGGGGTTTCCGTCTCTTGGTGAAAAACTGTTTTTT.